The 9 T cell receptor beta chains presented below share a single source sample, sequenced in a study of read filtering for tumor transcriptome and immune sequencing. The library was built from approximately 400 ng RNA with molecular barcoded adaptors for alpha/delta and beta/gamma chains. TCRdb used MiXCR to reprocess the reads, holding one entry per CDR3 protein. The sample lists tens of thousands of distinct CDR3 sequences, 20% to 25% seen once, with approximately 17% in the top ten. Sequencing used a population of CD138-negative cells sorted from bone marrow. The receptors originated from a donor at least 40 years old with multiple myeloma.

This chain uses TRBV20-1 with TRBJ2-3; 9 bases line up with TRBD2. The CDR3 spans 16 residues. Germline V gene lookup returns CDR1 DFQATT and CDR2 SNEGSKA (reference sequence). V was clipped by 2 bases and J by 2 bases; unmatched bases: 8. The DNA of the CDR3 is TGCAGTGCTAGAAAGGTAGCGGGGGCGTCCACAGATACGCAGTATTTT. Translation: CSARKVAGASTDTQYF.

This clonotype was recorded many times. The genes are TRBV6-1 and TRBJ1-6; 10 nucleotides match TRBD1. The germline V gene has CDR1 MNHNS and CDR2 SASEGT. The CDR3 covers 19 residues. Trimming at V came to 6 bases and at J to 3 bases, leaving 14 bases not matched to a gene. CDR3 in DNA: TGTGCCAGCAGCGGCAACCCGGACAGGGGGAACGTCTATAATTCACCCCTCCACTTT. It is translated as CASSGNPDRGNVYNSPLHF.

There are many counts of this clonotype. The chain recombines TRBV11-3 with TRBJ2-1, with 9 bases that match TRBD1. Per the germline V gene, CDR1 is SGHNT and CDR2 is YENEEA. Trimming cost V 2 bases and J 9 bases; bases outside gene matches: 2. The CDR3 spans 13 residues. CDR3 sequence (DNA): TGTGCCAGCAGCTTACCGACAGGGGGTGAGCAGTTCTTC. It encodes CASSLPTGGEQFF. Variable domain in full (rest from reference TRBV11-3 and TRBJ2-1): EAGVVQSPRYKIIEKKQPVAFWCNPISGHNTLYWYLQNLGQGPELLIRYENEEAVDDSQLPKDRFSAERLKGVDSTLKIQPAELGDSAVYLCASSLPTGGEQFFGPGTRLTVL.

In this sample, this clonotype turned up many times. The CDR3 nucleotides read TGTGCCAGCAGTTACCGGGACAGGGGGCTCTATGGCTACACCTTC. Encoded protein: CASSYRDRGLYGYTF. This chain links TRBV6-5 with TRBJ1-2; 12 bases map to TRBD1. The germline V gene encodes CDR1 MNHEY and CDR2 SVGAGI. The V gene end was trimmed by 2 bases and the J gene end by 4 bases; junction bases not matched to a gene: 2. The CDR3 has 15 amino acids.

The CDR3 sequence is CASSPSGSSYNEQFF. CDR3 sequence (DNA): TGTGCCAGCAGCCCTAGCGGGAGTTCCTACAATGAGCAGTTCTTC. The V gene is TRBV4-2, the J gene TRBJ2-1; TRBD2 aligns across 10 bases. The CDR3 loop spans 15 amino acids. V trimming: 4 bases; J trimming: 1 base; junction bases outside the gene matches: 1. CDR1 and CDR2 (germline): LGHNA, YNFKEQ.

This clonotype came up many times. This rearrangement joins TRBV4-2 to TRBJ2-1; 8 nucleotides line up with TRBD2. The V and J ends lost 5 bases and 9 bases, in that order; junction bases with no gene match: 12. There are 15 residues in the CDR3. Germline CDR1 reads LGHNA; CDR2 reads YNFKEQ. The CDR3: CASSLKGGGPAEQFF. In DNA form, the CDR3 reads TGTGCCAGCAGCTTGAAAGGCGGGGGGCCCGCTGAGCAGTTCTTC.

The chain links TRBV19 to TRBJ2-3; 7 nucleotides align to TRBD2. J was trimmed by 2 bases and V by 5 bases; bases with no gene match: 10. Germline V gene sequence: CDR1 LNHDA, CDR2 SQIVND (reference sequence). The CDR3 is 16 amino acids. CDR3 region: CASSFKFSGDTDTQYF. The DNA of the CDR3 is TGTGCCAGTAGTTTTAAATTCAGCGGGGACACAGATACGCAGTATTTT.

This clonotype was detected a few times. This chain connects TRBV28 to TRBJ1-3; D ambiguous. Between the trimmed V and J ends, which lost 6 bases and 0 bases, there was a span of 21 bases. CDR3 length: 18 amino acids. Germline V gene sequence: CDR1 MDHEN, CDR2 SYDVKM. CDR3 amino acids: CASSSPLGRKSSGNTIYF. The CDR3, as DNA: TGTGCCAGCAGCTCACCTTTAGGACGGAAGAGCTCTGGAAACACCATATATTTT.

This chain joins TRBV12-3 or TRBV12-4 and TRBJ2-7; D perhaps matches TRBD2 (6 bases). With 5 bases removed from V and 7 bases from J, the gap between germline ends came to 24 bases. This CDR3 comprises 16 residues. The DNA of the CDR3 is TGTGCCAGCAGTCCTGGGAAGGGTGCGGGGTACCTGGAGCAGTACTTC. Translated, it gives CASSPGKGAGYLEQYF.